Listed here are 28 T cell receptor beta chains from one sample, sequenced in a study of shared clonotypes between healthy human individuals. Naive-designated CD8 cells lacked CD45RO, were positively enriched for CCR7, and omitted terminally differentiated effector memory CD45RA+ cells. TCRdb's copy holds only in-frame clones and misses some; the assay was immunoSEQ multiplex PCR. The table includes about 2 million clones, about 95% detected once. The sample consisted of naive CD8+ T cells sorted from blood. The receptors were sampled from a man aged 18 to 35 in good health.

The chain combines TRBV7-2 with TRBJ2-7; 8 bases match TRBD2. Trimming removed 2 bases from V and 3 bases from J; junction bases left unmatched: 3. Per germline, CDR1 SGHTA and CDR2 FQGNSA. The CDR3 sequence is 14 residues long. CDR3 region: CASSLWREDYEQYF. CDR3 coding DNA: TGTGCCAGCAGCTTATGGCGGGAGGACTACGAGCAGTACTTC.

The chain couples TRBV7-9 to TRBJ1-2; 9 nucleotides match TRBD1. CDR1 SEHNR and CDR2 FQNEAQ come from the germline V gene (reference sequence). V trimming: 3 bases; J trimming: 6 bases; junction bases outside the gene matches: 8. CDR3 size: 15 residues. CDR3 in DNA: TGTGCCAGCAGCTTTCCCGACAGGGGGAGGGATGGCTACACCTTC. Protein product: CASSFPDRGRDGYTF.

The chain uses TRBV30 and TRBJ1-2, with a weak D call TRBD1 (6 bases). Germline-derived CDR1 and CDR2 are GTSNPN and SVGIG (reference sequence). The CDR3 is made up of 14 amino acids. Trimming stripped 4 bases from V and 6 bases from J, with 18 bases between. The CDR3 DNA follows: TGTGCCTGGACACAGGGCATCGGAAATCATGGCTACACCTTC. As protein: CAWTQGIGNHGYTF.

This clone was counted a few times. V is TRBV6-1 and J is TRBJ2-5, with D perhaps matching TRBD2 (7 bases). The germline V gene encodes CDR1 MNHNS and CDR2 SASEGT. V was trimmed by 4 bases and J by 1 base, leaving 16 bases between them. This CDR3 is 16 amino acids long. CDR3 region: CASSAGASGVQETQYF. CDR3 in DNA: TGTGCCAGCAGTGCAGGGGCTAGCGGAGTCCAAGAGACCCAGTACTTC.

This sequence joins TRBV5-5 and TRBJ1-2; D possibly corresponds to TRBD1 (6 bases). Germline CDR1 SGHKS, CDR2 YYEKEE (reference sequence). V was trimmed by 4 bases and J by 2 bases, leaving 15 bases between them. The CDR3 extends over 15 amino acids. This CDR3 reads CASSLLVGANYGYTF. The CDR3 DNA reads TGTGCCAGCAGCCTGTTGGTGGGGGCAAACTATGGCTACACCTTC.

For the CDR3, the DNA is TGTGCCAGCAGTTACTCGTTCAGGGGCTACGAGCAGTACTTC. It encodes CASSYSFRGYEQYF. The V gene is TRBV6-5, the J gene TRBJ2-7; D is possibly TRBD1 (6 bases). CDR1 is MNHEY, CDR2 SVGAGI, per germline. CDR3 length: 14 residues. Between the trimmed V and J ends, which lost 0 bases and 3 bases, there was a span of 9 bases.

DNA for the CDR3: TGTGCCACCAGCAGCACAGGGAACACTGAAGCTTTCTTT. Translation gives CATSSTGNTEAFF. The chain combines TRBV15 with TRBJ1-1, with D possibly TRBD1 on 5 matching bases. There are 13 residues in the CDR3. V was pared by 3 bases and J by 1 base, with 6 bases between. Germline-derived CDR1 and CDR2 are LNHNV and YYDKDF (reference sequence). Using reference TRBV15 and TRBJ1-1 for the parts outside the CDR3, the full variable domain is DAMVIQNPRYQVTQFGKPVTLSCSQTLNHNVMYWYQQKSSQAPKLLFHYYDKDFNNEADTPDNFQSRRPNTSFCFLDIRSPGLGDTAMYLCATSSTGNTEAFFGQGTRLTVV.

The chain uses TRBV28 and TRBJ2-1; D may be TRBD2 (5 bases). The germline CDR1 and CDR2 sequences are MDHEN and SYDVKM. V was trimmed by 6 bases and J by 7 bases, leaving 19 bases between them. This CDR3 contains 15 residues. The CDR3 region has the DNA TGTGCCAGCAGGGACTGGGCCACGGCGGGTAATGAGCAGTTCTTC. Translation: CASRDWATAGNEQFF.

About this clone: Other nucleotide sequences in the sample specify the same CDR3. The chain uses TRBV4-3 and TRBJ2-1, with 7 bases that match TRBD2. V was pared by 0 bases and J by 4 bases, with 6 bases of the junction left unmatched. Germline CDR1 is LGHNA and CDR2 is YSLEER. This CDR3 spans 16 amino acids. CDR3 region: CASSQERLAAYNEQFF. The CDR3 nucleotides are TGCGCCAGCAGCCAAGAGAGGCTAGCGGCTTACAATGAGCAGTTCTTC.

The gene calls are TRBV28 and TRBJ1-1; the D is unclear. Germline CDR1 is MDHEN and CDR2 is SYDVKM. The CDR3 is 17 amino acids. Trimming cost V 6 bases and J 4 bases, with 24 bases left between them. The CDR3 reads CASRPERLFVTGTEAFF. The CDR3 DNA reads as TGTGCCAGCAGGCCCGAGCGGCTCTTCGTTACGGGCACTGAAGCTTTCTTT.

The V and J genes are TRBV5-5 and TRBJ2-7; the match to TRBD1 covers 7 bases. V lost 0 bases, J lost 2 bases, and 5 bases stayed unmatched. Germline V lookup: CDR1 SGHKS, CDR2 YYEKEE (reference sequence). This CDR3 comprises 15 residues. The chain's CDR3 is CASSLDWTGPYEQYF. CDR3 sequence (DNA): TGTGCCAGCAGCTTGGACTGGACAGGACCCTACGAGCAGTACTTC.

This clone appeared a few times. This chain connects TRBV9 to TRBJ1-5; 7 bases align to TRBD1. V gave up 0 bases and J gave up 0 bases; unmatched junction bases: 9. Germline-derived CDR1 and CDR2 are SGDLS and YYNGEE. This CDR3 is 18 amino acids long. Here the CDR3 DNA reads TGTGCCAGCAGCGTAGTTCAGGACAGGAGAAATAGCAATCAGCCCCAGCATTTT. Protein product: CASSVVQDRRNSNQPQHF.

V gene TRBV13 combines with J gene TRBJ1-1; D is ambiguous. Trimming shortened V by 0 bases and J by 6 bases, and 11 bases separated the two germline ends. This CDR3 has 14 residues. Germline CDR1 reads PRHDT; CDR2 reads FYEKMQ (reference sequence). The CDR3 coding sequence is TGTGCCAGCAGCTTAGGATGGAGCAACCCTGAAGCTTTCTTT. Translation gives CASSLGWSNPEAFF.

The chain uses TRBV28 and TRBJ2-3, with TRBD2 matching 12 bases. V was pared by 3 bases and J by 1 base, with 11 bases of the junction left unmatched. CDR3 length: 19 amino acids. Germline CDR1 MDHEN, CDR2 SYDVKM. CDR3: CASSFPSGGAPGRTDTQYF. CDR3 sequence (DNA): TGTGCCAGCAGTTTCCCTAGCGGGGGGGCCCCGGGACGCACAGATACGCAGTATTTT.

This chain uses TRBV19 with TRBJ2-7, with a possible D match to TRBD2 (5 bases). CDR1 is LNHDA, CDR2 SQIVND, per germline (reference sequence). CDR3 size: 13 residues. The germline V and J ends were trimmed by 4 bases and 3 bases, with 10 bases remaining between them. In DNA form, the CDR3 reads TGTGCCAGTAGTACTAGTGAGGGCTACGAGCAGTACTTC. This encodes CASSTSEGYEQYF.

The chain employs TRBV7-9 and TRBJ2-5; TRBD2 agrees at 10 bases. This CDR3 has 15 amino acids. J gave up 3 bases and V 3 bases, and 4 bases lay outside the gene matches. Germline CDR1 reads SEHNR; CDR2 reads FQNEAQ (reference sequence). The CDR3 region is CASSFFLAGEETQYF. CDR3 sequence (DNA): TGTGCCAGCAGCTTCTTCCTAGCGGGGGAAGAGACCCAGTACTTC.

The CDR3 region is CASSLAGDYGYTF. The CDR3, as DNA: TGTGCCAGCAGCTTGGCGGGGGACTATGGCTACACCTTC. The chain has TRBV5-5 and TRBJ1-2; a possible D gene is TRBD1 (5 bases). This CDR3 region has 13 residues. V gave up 0 bases and J gave up 3 bases, with 6 bases separating them. Germline V gives CDR1 SGHKS, CDR2 YYEKEE (reference sequence).

The rearrangement joins TRBV6-5 to TRBJ2-7, with 8 bases fitting TRBD2. V shed 2 bases, J shed 4 bases, and the junction held 7 bases outside the gene matches. The CDR3 runs to 15 residues. CDR1 MNHEY and CDR2 SVGAGI come from the germline V gene. DNA for the CDR3: TGTGCCAGCAGTTACCGGGGGGGTTGGGGATACGAGCAGTACTTC. Its protein product is CASSYRGGWGYEQYF.

Points on this clone: This sample also contains other DNA sequences that code for the same CDR3. The rearrangement joins TRBV27 to TRBJ2-7, with unresolved D. The CDR3 consists of 11 residues. Germline V gives CDR1 MNHEY, CDR2 SMNVEV (reference sequence). Deletions cut 3 bases from V and 6 bases from J, with 6 bases between. DNA for the CDR3: TGTGCCAGCAGTTTCTCGGGCGAGCAGTACTTC. Its protein is CASSFSGEQYF.

This chain uses TRBV6-1 with TRBJ1-1; a weak D match, TRBD1 (5 bases). Germline assignment: CDR1 MNHNS and CDR2 SASEGT. V shed 2 bases and J shed 6 bases, with 10 bases lying between them. This CDR3 spans 13 amino acids. The chain's CDR3 is CASSEKGYAEAFF. CDR3 in DNA: TGTGCCAGCAGTGAAAAGGGGTACGCTGAAGCTTTCTTT.

A word on this clone: The identical CDR3 is also encoded by other nucleotide sequences in the sample. The chain is built from TRBV27 and TRBJ2-7, with D uncertain. V was trimmed by 2 bases and J by 3 bases, leaving 11 bases between them. Germline values: CDR1 MNHEY, CDR2 SMNVEV (reference sequence). The CDR3 extends over 14 amino acids. CDR3 sequence (DNA): TGTGCCAGCAGTTTAAAGGGCTCGTACTACGAGCAGTACTTC. Its translation: CASSLKGSYYEQYF.

The rearrangement links TRBV10-3 to TRBJ1-1, with D tentatively TRBD1 (6 bases). The CDR3 runs to 11 residues. Germline-derived CDR1 and CDR2 are ENHRY and SYGVKD. Between the trimmed V and J ends, which lost 5 bases and 7 bases, there was a span of 8 bases. The CDR3 DNA sequence: TGTGCCATCAGTCGGGACAATGAAGCTTTCTTT. Translating gives CAISRDNEAFF.

As for this clone: One junction end does not reproduce the germline sequence, and a read error may be involved. This sequence joins TRBV13 and TRBJ2-5; 10 nucleotides match TRBD2. There are 15 residues in the CDR3. Germline V lookup: CDR1 PRHDT, CDR2 FYEKMQ (reference sequence). The CDR3 DNA reads as TGTGCCAGCAGTTTAGCCGGACTAGCGGTAGAGACCCAGTACTTC. Translation gives CASSLAGLAVETQYF. The full variable domain, with the rest looked up from reference TRBV13 and TRBJ2-5, is AAGVIQSPRHLIKEKRETATLKCYPIPRHDTVYWYQQGPGQDPQFLISFYEKMQSDKGSIPDRFSAQQFSDYHSELNMSSLELGDSALYFCASSLAGLAVETQYFGPGTRLLVL.

A note on this clone: The same CDR3 is also encoded by other DNA sequences in this sample. The chain is built from TRBV4-3 and TRBJ2-3; D might be TRBD2 (6 bases). The ends were cut back, 0 bases at V and 2 bases at J, with 12 bases in the middle. The CDR3 consists of 16 residues. Germline V lookup: CDR1 LGHNA, CDR2 YSLEER. In nucleotides, the CDR3 is TGCGCCAGCAGCCAAGACGGGGCGGGGTCCACAGATACGCAGTATTTT. Its translation is CASSQDGAGSTDTQYF.

The chain has TRBV4-2 and TRBJ2-7, with TRBD1 matching over 8 bases. There are 14 residues in the CDR3. The junction had 3 bases not matched to a gene; V was cut back by 1 base and J by 4 bases. Germline V lookup: CDR1 LGHNA, CDR2 YNFKEQ. In DNA, the CDR3 is TGTGCCAGCAGCCAAGGGACAGGGTTATACGAGCAGTACTTC. Protein: CASSQGTGLYEQYF.

This clone has only one observation. The chain is built from TRBV4-3 and TRBJ2-7; tentative D call: TRBD2 (5 bases). This CDR3 has 14 amino acids. From germline, CDR1 is LGHNA and CDR2 YSLEER. Trimming pared 2 bases from V and 3 bases from J, leaving 11 bases between. This chain's CDR3 is CASSQFEGYYEQYF. The CDR3, as DNA: TGCGCCAGCAGCCAATTCGAGGGTTACTACGAGCAGTACTTC.

This clone has just one count. The sample holds other DNA sequences that translate to the same CDR3. This chain links TRBV5-4 with TRBJ2-7; 11 bases are a match to TRBD2. The germline CDR1 and CDR2 sequences are SGHNT and YYREEE (reference sequence). The CDR3 runs to 14 residues. The V gene end was trimmed by 2 bases and the J gene end by 4 bases; junction bases not matched to a gene: 2. The DNA for the CDR3 is TGTGCCAGCAGCTTAACTAGCGGGAGTTACGAGCAGTACTTC. It translates to CASSLTSGSYEQYF.

The rearrangement uses TRBV29-1 and TRBJ2-7, with TRBD1 matching over 10 bases. V was clipped by 8 bases and J by 5 bases; unmatched bases: 3. The CDR3 is 11 residues long. The germline V gene has CDR1 SQVTM and CDR2 ANQGSEA. This CDR3 is CSCGTGDEQYF. CDR3 sequence (DNA): TGCAGCTGCGGGACAGGGGACGAGCAGTACTTC.